This record covers a single T cell receptor beta chain. Only in-frame clones appear in the TCRdb table, and some are missing; sequencing was by immunoSEQ multiplex PCR. This table has over a million clones, about 96% appearing once. Germline V CDR1 and CDR2: SGHDN, FVKESK. V lost 1 base and J lost 4, with 6 bases in between. This CDR3 is built from 13 residues. This entry comes from a study of shared clonotypes between healthy human individuals. Study in general: The study enrolled a couple of women and a few men aged 18 to 49.

The rearrangement joins TRBV14 to TRBJ2-3; no definite D call. This clonotype was obtained from a man younger than 40 in good health. The sequencing sample was made of naive CD4+ T cells sorted from blood. Described subset: CD45RA+ positively selected. CDR3 sequence reads: CASSQALPDTQYF. DNA for the CDR3: TGTGCCAGCAGCCAAGCTCTACCAGATACGCAGTATTTT.